The 7 T cell receptor beta chains below all came from one sample that was sequenced in a study of cytomegalovirus exposure and HLA in healthy donors. PCR amplification relied on 60 Vbeta primers (plus 13 Jbeta primers). Measured with immunoSEQ multiplex PCR; TCRdb has only the in-frame clones, and not every one. Here the sample spans around 150,000 clones, around 80% being singletons. The sequencing input was PBMCs. The receptors originated from a male donor in good health and CMV-seropositive.

The chain couples TRBV6-4 to TRBJ2-7; TRBD2 aligns across 13 bases. Germline V gene lookup returns CDR1 MRHNA and CDR2 SNTAGT. The trim removed 5 bases at V and 5 bases at J, leaving 9 bases unmatched. The CDR3 has 16 residues. The CDR3 nucleotides are TGTGCCAGCAGTTCCCTCGGGACTAGCGGGACCCACGAGCAGTACTTC. It encodes CASSSLGTSGTHEQYF.

This rearrangement joins TRBV7-7 to TRBJ1-1, with D possibly matching TRBD1 (5 bases). Germline CDR1 SSHAT, CDR2 FNYEAQ (reference sequence). CDR3 length: 13 amino acids. V lost 4 bases and J lost 3, with 9 bases in between. The CDR3 here is CASSSQQDTEAFF. Written as DNA, the CDR3 is TGTGCCAGCAGCTCGCAACAGGACACTGAAGCTTTCTTT.

This clone was found a few times. The chain carries TRBV9 and TRBJ1-1; 7 nucleotides align to TRBD1. CDR3 size: 12 residues. CDR1 is SGDLS and CDR2 is YYNGEE in the germline V gene. Unmatched junction bases numbered 4, after V lost 4 bases and J lost 7 bases. CDR3 sequence reads: CASSSAGGEAFF. The DNA of the CDR3 is TGTGCCAGCAGCTCGGCAGGGGGTGAAGCTTTCTTT.

This chain links TRBV4-3 with TRBJ1-5; possibly TRBD1 for D (6 bases). This CDR3 comprises 15 residues. Germline-derived CDR1 and CDR2 are LGHNA and YSLEER. The V gene lost 4 bases and the J gene lost 5 bases, with 15 bases spanning the gap. CDR3 bases: TGCGCCAGCAGCCCGCGGGCTGGGGGCGATCAGCCCCAGCATTTT. Its protein is CASSPRAGGDQPQHF.

Only a few counts were recorded for this clone. V is TRBV6-6 and J is TRBJ2-5; TRBD2 matches at 7 bases. The germline V gene encodes CDR1 MNHNY and CDR2 SVGAGI (reference sequence). Unmatched junction bases numbered 9, after V lost 6 bases and J lost 5 bases. The CDR3 runs to 14 residues. The DNA for the CDR3 is TGTGCCAGCAGGGCGGGAGTCATCGGGGAGACCCAGTACTTC. As protein: CASRAGVIGETQYF.

This clone was picked up a small number of times. As DNA, the CDR3 is TGCGCCAGCAGCCAAGAGGCGGGCTATGGCTACACCTTC. Protein: CASSQEAGYGYTF. The chain combines TRBV4-3 with TRBJ1-2; D is uncertain. Trimming pared 0 bases from V and 4 bases from J, leaving 6 bases between. Germline CDR1 LGHNA, CDR2 YSLEER. The CDR3 spans 13 residues.

This clone was seen just once. The chain recombines TRBV9 with TRBJ2-3, with D possibly being TRBD1 (6 bases). Germline V lookup: CDR1 SGDLS, CDR2 YYNGEE. The V gene lost 0 bases and the J gene lost 1 base, with 9 bases spanning the gap. The CDR3 extends over 15 amino acids. The CDR3 protein is CASSVGGGGTDTQYF. CDR3 coding DNA: TGTGCCAGCAGCGTAGGAGGGGGAGGCACAGATACGCAGTATTTT.